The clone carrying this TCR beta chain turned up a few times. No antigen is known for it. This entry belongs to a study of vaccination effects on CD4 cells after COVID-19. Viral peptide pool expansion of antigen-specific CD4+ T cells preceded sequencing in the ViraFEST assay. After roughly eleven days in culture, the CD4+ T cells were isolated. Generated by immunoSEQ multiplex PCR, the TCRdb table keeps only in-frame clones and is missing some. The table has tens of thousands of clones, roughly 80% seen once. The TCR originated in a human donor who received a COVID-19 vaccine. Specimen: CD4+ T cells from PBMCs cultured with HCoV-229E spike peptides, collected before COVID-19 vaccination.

This CDR3 is CASSVSSYNSPLHF. The CDR3 DNA follows: TGTGCCAGCAGCGTCAGCTCCTATAATTCACCCCTCCACTTT. V usage is TRBV6-5 and J usage is TRBJ1-6; D is undetermined. V was cut by 6 bases and J by 0 bases, with 6 bases left in between. CDR1 is MNHEY, CDR2 SVGAGI, per germline. The CDR3 sequence is 14 residues long.